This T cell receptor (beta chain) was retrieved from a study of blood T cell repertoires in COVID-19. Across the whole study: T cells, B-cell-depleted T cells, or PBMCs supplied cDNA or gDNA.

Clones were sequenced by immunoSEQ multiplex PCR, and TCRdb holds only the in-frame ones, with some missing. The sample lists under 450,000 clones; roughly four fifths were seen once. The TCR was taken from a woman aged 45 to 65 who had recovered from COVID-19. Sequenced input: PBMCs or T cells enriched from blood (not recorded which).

The chain's CDR3 is CASSLTRENTEAFF. CDR3 bases: TGTGCCAGCAGCTTAACGAGGGAGAACACTGAAGCTTTCTTT. The chain employs TRBV7-3 and TRBJ1-1, with D unresolved. CDR1 is SGHTA and CDR2 is FQGTGA in the germline V gene. There are 14 residues in the CDR3. Trimming removed 0 bases from V and 1 base from J, with 6 bases in between. The variable domain in full, completed from reference TRBV7-3 and TRBJ1-1, reads GAGVSQTPSNKVTEKGKYVELRCDPISGHTALYWYRQSLGQGPEFLIYFQGTGAADDSGLPNDRFFAVRPEGSVSTLKIQRTERGDSAVYLCASSLTRENTEAFFGQGTRLTVV.